Each of the 24 T cell receptor beta chains below was sequenced from the same sample in a study of control samples from healthy donors and cancer patients. Sequencing used immunoSEQ multiplex PCR; TCRdb keeps in-frame clones, though not all of them. The table lists 100,000 to 150,000 clones, around 87% of them singletons. The sequenced sample was blood. The receptors here all came from a man aged 55 to 69 in good health.

The chain is built from TRBV7-3 and TRBJ2-7; D remains unclear. There are 12 residues in the CDR3. Trimming pared 2 bases from V and 9 bases from J, leaving 11 bases between. Looked up from germline, CDR1 is SGHTA and CDR2 is FQGTGA. CDR3 loop: CASSLDGLRQYF. The CDR3, as DNA: TGTGCCAGCAGCTTAGATGGGTTGAGGCAGTACTTC.

The CDR3 DNA reads TGTGCCAGCAGTCCGACAGGGAGTAATTCACCCCTCCACTTT. It is translated as CASSPTGSNSPLHF. The gene calls are TRBV25-1 and TRBJ1-6, with 7 bases that match TRBD1. The CDR3 contains 14 residues. Losses at the gene ends were 5 bases for V and 6 bases for J; bases not matched to a gene: 4. Germline lookup yields CDR1 MGHDK and CDR2 SYGVNS.

This clone has only a few counts. The chain recombines TRBV27 with TRBJ2-7; unclear D gene. Trimming shortened V by 6 bases and J by 2 bases, and 20 bases separated the two germline ends. The germline CDR1 and CDR2 sequences are MNHEY and SMNVEV (reference sequence). The CDR3 extends over 16 amino acids. In nucleotides, the CDR3 is TGTGCCAGCAGATCTCCAAGCCGGACCGCCACCTACGAGCAGTACTTC. Its translation is CASRSPSRTATYEQYF.

This sequence joins TRBV7-9 and TRBJ2-1, with TRBD2 matching over 9 bases. Germline V gene lookup returns CDR1 SEHNR and CDR2 FQNEAQ (reference sequence). The CDR3 has 15 residues. The V and J ends lost 4 bases and 8 bases, in that order; junction bases with no gene match: 9. In DNA, the CDR3 is TGTGCCAGCAGCTCCTTCGCGGGGGGGCTGGATGAGCAGTTCTTC. As protein: CASSSFAGGLDEQFF.

This clone has only a few counts. V and J are TRBV6-6 and TRBJ2-7; 9 bases line up with TRBD1. The length of the CDR3 is 16 residues. V was pared by 0 bases and J by 4 bases, with 7 bases of the junction left unmatched. The germline gives CDR1 MNHNY, CDR2 SVGAGI (reference sequence). CDR3 sequence (DNA): TGTGCCAGCAGTTACTCGACTGAGACAGGGGGGTACGAGCAGTACTTC. It is translated as CASSYSTETGGYEQYF.

For the CDR3, the DNA is TGTGCCAGCAGCCTGACAGGGGGTCCCCTCGAAGCTTTCTTT. Amino acids: CASSLTGGPLEAFF. The genes are TRBV5-5 and TRBJ1-1; 9 bases line up with TRBD1. CDR1 is SGHKS and CDR2 is YYEKEE in the germline V gene (reference sequence). The V gene end was trimmed by 4 bases and the J gene end by 8 bases; junction bases not matched to a gene: 9. This CDR3 spans 14 amino acids.

The chain recombines TRBV6-5 with TRBJ1-4; the D gene is possibly TRBD1 (5 bases). The CDR3 spans 14 residues. The V end was cut by 3 bases, the J end by 4 bases, with 9 bases between. CDR1 is MNHEY and CDR2 is SVGAGI in the germline V gene. The CDR3 loop reads CASSYRQYNEKLFF. The CDR3 DNA reads as TGTGCCAGCAGTTATAGACAGTATAATGAAAAACTGTTTTTT.

The chain has TRBV7-9 and TRBJ1-6, with 8 bases that match TRBD1. CDR3 length: 15 residues. Germline assignment: CDR1 SEHNR and CDR2 FQNEAQ (reference sequence). V dropped 2 bases and J dropped 6; count of bases not matched to a gene: 3. DNA of the CDR3: TGTGCCAGCAGCTTAACAGGGGGTTTTAATTCACCCCTCCACTTT. This gives the protein CASSLTGGFNSPLHF.

This chain joins TRBV19 and TRBJ1-3; D not certain. Deletions cut 7 bases from V and 0 bases from J, with 7 bases between. This CDR3 comprises 13 residues. The germline V gene encodes CDR1 LNHDA and CDR2 SQIVND (reference sequence). CDR3 coding DNA: TGTGCCAGTATGACCAACTCTGGAAACACCATATATTTT. Its translation is CASMTNSGNTIYF.

CDR3 DNA: TGTGCCAGCAGTACCTCACAGGGGTGGTATGGCTACACCTTC. Translating gives CASSTSQGWYGYTF. The chain joins TRBV27 to TRBJ1-2; 7 bases match TRBD1. The CDR3 has 14 residues. Losses at the gene ends were 5 bases for V and 5 bases for J; bases not matched to a gene: 8. The V gene's germline CDR1 is MNHEY and CDR2 SMNVEV (reference sequence).

V gene TRBV3-1 (or the pseudogene TRBV3-2) combines with J gene TRBJ2-3; D call uncertain. Germline lookup yields CDR1 LGHDT and CDR2 YNNKEL (reference sequence). The CDR3 contains 16 residues. V lost 1 base, J lost 2 bases, and 13 bases lay in between. CDR3 sequence reads: CASSQGQLIYTDTQYF. The CDR3 DNA reads TGTGCCAGCAGCCAAGGTCAATTGATTTACACAGATACGCAGTATTTT.

J is TRBJ1-2 and V is TRBV6-5; 9 bases match TRBD1. The CDR3 loop spans 14 amino acids. Germline V gene sequence: CDR1 MNHEY, CDR2 SVGAGI. The ends lost 6 bases at V and 7 bases at J; junction bases unmatched: 9. The CDR3, as DNA: TGTGCCAGCAGGGGGACAGGGCGAGTAGGTGGCTACACCTTC. Its protein product is CASRGTGRVGGYTF.

This chain uses TRBV7-3 with TRBJ2-6, with D possibly TRBD1 on 5 matching bases. The germline gives CDR1 SGHTA, CDR2 FQGTGA. The CDR3 length is 17 residues. Deletions cut 0 bases from V and 0 bases from J, with 9 bases between. CDR3 in amino acids: CASSLTGVPSGANVLTF. DNA for the CDR3: TGTGCCAGCAGCTTAACAGGGGTGCCCTCTGGGGCCAACGTCCTGACTTTC.

This chain connects TRBV19 to TRBJ1-2, with D unclear. V was trimmed by 3 bases and J by 6 bases, leaving 20 bases between them. The germline CDR1 and CDR2 sequences are LNHDA and SQIVND (reference sequence). The CDR3 covers 16 residues. This chain's CDR3 is CASSIFLRQTYNGYTF. CDR3 nucleotides: TGTGCCAGTAGTATTTTCTTGCGTCAGACCTACAATGGCTACACCTTC.

CDR3 amino acids: CASSVVRANLYEQYF. CDR3 bases: TGTGCCAGCAGTGTCGTACGGGCAAATTTGTACGAGCAGTACTTC. V and J are TRBV28 and TRBJ2-7; D unresolved. The CDR3 length is 15 residues. The ends were cut back, 5 bases at V and 4 bases at J, with 18 bases in the middle. Germline loops: CDR1 MDHEN, CDR2 SYDVKM.

The V call is TRBV3-1 (or the pseudogene TRBV3-2), the J call TRBJ1-2; 7 bases fit TRBD1. This CDR3 has 14 residues. V gave up 3 bases and J gave up 4 bases; unmatched junction bases: 5. The germline gives CDR1 LGHDT, CDR2 YNNKEL (reference sequence). The CDR3 DNA sequence: TGTGCCAGCAGCCACGAAGGACAGGCCTATGGCTACACCTTC. It translates to CASSHEGQAYGYTF.

The CDR3 loop is CASVPRGSTDTQYF. Here the CDR3 DNA reads TGTGCCAGTGTCCCCCGGGGAAGCACAGATACGCAGTATTTT. The rearrangement links TRBV19 to TRBJ2-3, with a tentative D call TRBD2 (5 bases). The CDR3 loop spans 14 amino acids. Germline values: CDR1 LNHDA, CDR2 SQIVND (reference sequence). The ends were cut back, 8 bases at V and 0 bases at J, with 12 bases in the middle.

CDR3 sequence: CASSQDRRSWGSNQPQHF. The CDR3 nucleotides are TGCGCCAGCAGCCAAGATCGTCGATCGTGGGGTAGCAATCAGCCCCAGCATTTT. The rearrangement links TRBV4-1 to TRBJ1-5; D remains ambiguous. CDR1 and CDR2 from the germline V gene are MGHRA and YSYEKL. V lost 0 bases to trimming and J lost 0 bases, with 15 bases between them. The CDR3 covers 18 residues.

The J gene is TRBJ2-2, the V gene TRBV7-2, with 14 bases lining up with TRBD2. V trimming: 5 bases; J trimming: 6 bases; junction bases outside the gene matches: 5. This CDR3 is 16 amino acids long. Germline-derived CDR1 and CDR2 are SGHTA and FQGNSA. The CDR3 nucleotides are TGTGCCAGCAGCGCCCGACTAGCGGGGGGGCCCGGGGAGCTGTTTTTT. It encodes CASSARLAGGPGELFF.

CDR3 in amino acids: CASMGTGGNIYGYTF. The CDR3 DNA follows: TGTGCCAGTATGGGGACCGGGGGAAATATCTATGGCTACACCTTC. The V and J genes are TRBV19 and TRBJ1-2, with D maybe TRBD1 (5 bases). Trimming removed 7 bases from V and 4 bases from J, with 19 bases in between. This CDR3 contains 15 residues. Germline V gives CDR1 LNHDA, CDR2 SQIVND (reference sequence).

This rearrangement joins TRBV19 to TRBJ2-7; D unresolved. CDR1 and CDR2 from the germline V gene are LNHDA and SQIVND (reference sequence). The CDR3 totals 12 residues. V lost 2 bases and J 5 bases, leaving 7 bases between the germline ends. This chain's CDR3 is CASSIPGHEQYF. Here the CDR3 DNA reads TGTGCCAGTAGTATACCGGGCCACGAGCAGTACTTC.

The chain couples TRBV5-1 to TRBJ2-3; TRBD2 matches at 13 bases. The germline gives CDR1 SGHRS, CDR2 YFSETQ. This CDR3 has 16 residues. V shed 6 bases, J shed 6 bases, and the junction held 10 bases outside the gene matches. The CDR3 nucleotides read TGCGCCAGCACCTATACTAGCGGGGGGGCCCTGGATACGCAGTATTTT. Residues: CASTYTSGGALDTQYF.

The genes are TRBV10-1 and TRBJ1-5; D call uncertain. Trimming left V 3 bases short and J 0 bases short, with 24 bases between. The CDR3 runs to 20 residues. The germline V gene has CDR1 WNHNN and CDR2 SYGVQD (reference sequence). CDR3 nucleotides: TGCGCCAGCAGTGAAGGGAAGAGGGCAGGAGCTACAGATAGCAATCAGCCCCAGCATTTT. It encodes CASSEGKRAGATDSNQPQHF.

V usage is TRBV14 and J usage is TRBJ2-7, with 7 bases identical to TRBD1. J lost 0 bases, V lost 2 bases, and 4 bases had no gene match. CDR1 and CDR2 from the germline V gene are SGHDN and FVKESK. The CDR3 totals 15 residues. CDR3 protein: CASSQNTGVSYEQYF. As DNA, the CDR3 is TGTGCCAGCAGCCAAAACACAGGGGTCTCCTACGAGCAGTACTTC.